The 9 T cell receptor beta chains in this list originate from one sample, sequenced in a study of long-term antiretroviral therapy in people with HIV. At survey level, the immunoSEQ assay was run in its v3.0 version. The data were produced by immunoSEQ multiplex PCR, yet TCRdb's version contains in-frame clones alone and is incomplete. The sample includes about 39,000 clones, about 88% of them seen just once. The sample here was unsorted PBMCs, taken just before starting antiretroviral therapy. These receptors came from a woman aged 18-29 years with HIV.

This rearrangement joins TRBV19 to TRBJ2-7; tentative D call: TRBD1 (6 bases). The germline V gene encodes CDR1 LNHDA and CDR2 SQIVND (reference sequence). The V end lost 5 bases, the J end lost 0 bases, and 8 bases lay between the germline ends. CDR3 length: 13 amino acids. The CDR3 region is CASSPDSSYEQYF. The DNA for the CDR3 is TGTGCCAGTAGTCCGGACAGCTCCTACGAGCAGTACTTC. Filled out from reference TRBV19 and TRBJ2-7, the complete variable domain reads DGGITQSPKYLFRKEGQNVTLSCEQNLNHDAMYWYRQDPGQGLRLIYYSQIVNDFQKGDIAEGYSVSREKKESFPLTVTSAQKNPTAFYLCASSPDSSYEQYFGPGTRLTVT.

The J gene is TRBJ2-5, the V gene TRBV28; 8 positions match TRBD2. The J call may be mistaken, given a closer DNA end match to TRBJ2-7. Germline V CDR1 and CDR2: MDHEN, SYDVKM. The CDR3 length is 13 residues. The chain's CDR3 is CASWLAGSYEQYF. The CDR3 DNA follows: TGTGCCAGCTGGCTAGCGGGCTCCTACGAGCAGTACTTC.

DNA of the CDR3: TGTGCCAGCAGCGCGCCGGGGCACGGGGAGCTGTTTTTT. Translated, it gives CASSAPGHGELFF. The chain is built from TRBV9 and TRBJ2-2, with D perhaps TRBD1 or TRBD2 (5 bases each). V shed 3 bases and J shed 7 bases, with 10 bases lying between them. CDR1 and CDR2 (germline): SGDLS, YYNGEE. The CDR3 consists of 13 residues.

The chain has TRBV4-3 and TRBJ2-7, with TRBD1 identical over 7 bases. Germline V gene lookup returns CDR1 LGHNA and CDR2 YSLEER. This CDR3 has 15 amino acids. With 1 base clipped from V and 0 bases from J, the junction kept 3 bases outside the gene matches. The CDR3 DNA reads as TGCGCCAGCAGCCAAGGGGACAGTGGCTCCTACGAGCAGTACTTC. Protein sequence: CASSQGDSGSYEQYF.

The chain combines TRBV7-6 with TRBJ2-7; 12 nucleotides match TRBD2. J was trimmed by 4 bases and V by 1 base; bases with no gene match: 8. Germline loops: CDR1 SGHVS, CDR2 FNYEAQ. CDR3 size: 17 residues. The CDR3 coding sequence is TGTGCCAGCAGCTTAGGAGAGACTAGCGGGAGCCGGTACGAGCAGTACTTC. Its protein product is CASSLGETSGSRYEQYF.

The rearrangement uses TRBV28 and TRBJ2-7; 7 bases are a match to TRBD1. CDR1 is MDHEN, CDR2 SYDVKM, per germline. The CDR3 contains 14 residues. V lost 3 bases and J lost 7; bases outside the gene matches: 9. CDR3 DNA: TGTGCCAGCAGTTTTGAGGGGACAGCGAGGGAGCAGTACTTC. Protein product: CASSFEGTAREQYF.

The chain links TRBV2 to TRBJ2-5; 7 bases align to TRBD2. The CDR3 spans 14 residues. V gave up 8 bases and J gave up 2 bases; unmatched junction bases: 8. The V gene's germline CDR1 is SNHLY and CDR2 FYNNEI. CDR3 residues: CASGGRGRQETQYF. CDR3 nucleotides: TGTGCCAGCGGGGGGAGGGGTAGGCAAGAGACCCAGTACTTC.

This clone was detected only once. This chain links TRBV6-5 with TRBJ1-1, with D uncertain. The CDR3 totals 14 residues. In germline, CDR1 is MNHEY, CDR2 SVGAGI. V was cut by 3 bases and J by 4 bases, with 12 bases left in between. The CDR3 nucleotides read TGTGCCAGCAGTTATTCTGGCCGTGGCACTGAAGCTTTCTTT. Encoded protein: CASSYSGRGTEAFF.

The chain employs TRBV4-1 and TRBJ2-1; no reliable D call. Trimming stripped 0 bases from V and 8 bases from J, with 17 bases between. Germline V gene sequence: CDR1 MGHRA, CDR2 YSYEKL. This CDR3 contains 16 residues. The CDR3 protein is CASSQDHGYRSDEQFF. The CDR3 bases are TGCGCCAGCAGCCAAGATCACGGCTACCGGTCCGATGAGCAGTTCTTC.